This TCR beta chain originates from a study of cytomegalovirus exposure and HLA in healthy donors (TCRdb year 2017). A note on the overall study: According to an earlier analysis of a few hundred of the donors, 150 million to 200 million T cells yielded 117 million unique TCR beta sequences and about 300 Gb of sequence data. An early release covering roughly 580 HLA-typed donors comprised 300 to 350 gigabases of sequencing data and 65 million to 100 million unique TCR sequences. Among the roughly 390 genotyped donors, approximately 81% belonged to the genetic ancestry cluster associated with self-reported Caucasian donors. Donor age, sex, ethnicity and CMV serostatus were collected together with the repertoire data. Using immunosequencing, the study profiled T cell repertoires from 666 subjects and related those repertoires to cytomegalovirus serostatus. Both class I and class II loci were covered by HLA typing, at four-digit resolution. Rather than using new phenotypic data, the later analysis identified candidate immune exposures from TCR beta sequences and from how often those sequences occurred across donors. In a later analysis, previously published TCR beta repertoires from 550 to 750 donors were re-analyzed and high-resolution HLA genotyping was added so that TCR occurrence patterns could be studied. Across approximately 420 genotyped donors of the cohort, an average of roughly 230,000 unique TCR beta nucleotide sequences per donor were sequenced, and 15% to 20% of those sequences were non-productive. Besides the first cohort of 666 subjects, a separate validation cohort made up of some 110 different subjects was used. The aim of the study was to test whether cataloging public T cell receptors could identify signatures of past pathogen exposure. A handful of DR-DQ haplotypes were handled as single units for association and clustering because linkage in the cohort was strong. To predict cytomegalovirus infection status, the study combined high-throughput TCR immunosequencing, statistical association of individual TCRs with disease status, and machine learning. Genome-wide SNP genotypes for about 65% of the 666 donors were used in a later genetic analysis, which treated that subset as a discovery cohort. In an earlier analysis of several hundred of the donors, high-throughput TCR beta sequencing was used to judge whether each TCR beta V gene segment behaved as functional or pseudogenic. Typing coverage varied by locus: about 629-630 donors for A, B, C, DRB1 and DQB1; 500 to 550 for DQA1; approximately 570 for DPA1; 400 to 480 for DPB1. All discovery cohort repertoires had been generated on a single sequencing platform. Broader findings and caveats from the paper: Across donors, most TCR sequences were observed very rarely, whereas some public TCRs were present in many individuals. According to the authors, the approach could potentially be generalized to other disease states and immunological phenotypes. A cluster of highly shared sequence variants was judged likely to be a technical artifact of the sequencing pipeline. Most CMV-associated TCR beta chains appeared to be HLA-restricted in a later analysis, and the HLA associations seemed to be driven largely by CMV exposure. Presence/absence analyses assumed roughly uniform sequencing depth across donors, an assumption that may not hold. In the study, around 160 TCR beta chains were listed as associated with cytomegalovirus. V-gene and J-gene trimming of TCR beta chains was associated with a missense DCLRE1C variant in a later genetic analysis, and the association was replicated in an independent cohort. A few of the identified cytomegalovirus-associated TCR beta chains were confirmed in vitro to be specific for cytomegalovirus antigens. The earlier analysis of 587 of the donors excluded fewer than 20 rarely observed V segments, including chromosome 9 orphons, because counts were too low. For the cohort, immune exposure information was limited to CMV serostatus. The classifier was reported to diagnose cytomegalovirus status with high specificity and sensitivity in both the original and validation cohorts. In a later analysis, several top co-occurrence clusters were reported to appear linked to parvovirus B19, influenza, CMV and Epstein-Barr virus. The cohort was sequenced for TCR beta chains only, and without alpha or paired-chain data the features that could be detected were limited. A later analysis found that TCR association rates varied across HLA loci, with DRB1 alleles showing the most associated TCRs and HLA-C alleles the fewest. In a later analysis, more than 15,000 TCR beta sequences were associated with specific HLA alleles at a false discovery rate of 0.05. Assigning TCR associations to individual alleles was difficult when HLA alleles, especially DR and DQ, strongly co-occurred. Because HLA typing was missing for some donors at each locus, association tests included only the typed subset. In an earlier analysis of 587 of the donors, most TCR beta V segments appeared in productive rearrangements about 87% or about 30% of the time, broadly matching IMGT annotations. A further reported finding was that TCR beta sequences accurately predicted the HLA-A and HLA-B alleles for most subjects in the first cohort. Compared with equally common non-associated chains, HLA-associated TCR beta chains in a later analysis were more clonally expanded and had lower generation probabilities. According to a later genetic analysis, donors in an Asian-associated ancestry cluster had fewer N-insertions in productive TCRs than the approximately 690-donor mean. The 87-base-pair reads could not distinguish some IMGT-functional V segments, including TRBV6-2 and TRBV6-3, so those segments were excluded. Correlated functional status among segregating V segments might reflect linkage disequilibrium, but an unknown experimental factor could not be ruled out.

In total, 600 or so healthy bone marrow donors made up the cohort. Cohort members were all nominally healthy when sampled, although unrecorded immune exposures were likely present. The donor was CMV seropositive and belonged to the group of 250 to 300 seropositive cohort members. A peripheral blood sample was collected from each donor, and TCR beta sequencing was performed on peripheral blood mononuclear cells. Genomic DNA was extracted from the blood cell samples with the Qiagen DNeasy Blood Extraction Kit. In regard to this clone: The clone's antigen remains unknown. Qualities for individual bases were not recorded, and no much larger clone is one base off.

Libraries were built with the immunoSEQ multiplex PCR assay. A mixture of 60 forward primers for TCR Vbeta segments and 13 reverse primers for TCR Jbeta segments was used in the multiplex PCR. A multiplex PCR assay on genomic DNA amplified the CDR3 region of rearranged TCR beta genes. On the Illumina HiSeq System, the amplified TCR beta libraries were sequenced as 87-base-pair reads. In the paper's pipeline: Across the roughly 700 repertoires, a later analysis counted approximately 75 million unique TCR beta chains, 9 million to 14 million of which were shared by at least two donors. To remove PCR and sequencing errors, raw reads were error-corrected and collapsed into unique sequences using a nearest-neighbor algorithm that merged closely related sequences. To assign V, D and J gene segments, CDR3 sequences were aligned to IMGT reference sequences. Each retained sequence needed at least a six-nucleotide match to both a V gene segment and a J gene segment. A rearrangement was called productive if the CDR3 had no stop codons and remained in frame with V and J, and every other rearrangement was called non-productive. CDR3 was defined by IMGT convention, running from the second conserved V-encoded cysteine to the conserved J-encoded phenylalanine. The earlier analysis of about 620 of the donors excluded sequences that lacked an unambiguous match to a single V gene segment. In an earlier analysis of 587 of the donors, a V segment was called functional when productive rearrangements were above 56.7%, and segregating when the standard deviation between donors exceeded 5%. A statistical classification framework was built for diagnosing cytomegalovirus status from the catalog of TCR beta chain sequences. V and J gene assignment, in a later analysis, came from comparing TCR nucleotide sequences with IMGT/GENE-DB human TR gene sequences. Using the TCRdist pipeline, a later analysis assigned CDR3 sequences along with most-parsimonious VDJ recombination scenarios. In a later analysis, each TCR beta chain was defined by its CDR3 amino acid sequence together with its V-gene family, and reads lacking a unique V-gene family were excluded. As a way to deal with suspected cross-contamination and a sequencing artifact, a later analysis dropped nearly 600 nucleotide sequences that were highly shared and had low generation probability. A later analysis calculated a clonal expansion index for each public chain from normalized within-repertoire ranks of inferred template counts. In a later analysis, generation probabilities were computed using a VDJ recombination model fitted to out-of-frame rearrangements, and the results were checked against IGoR. In a later analysis, TCR-TCR, TCR-HLA and TCR-CMV co-occurrence was scored with hypergeometric tests, and a repertoire-size bias correction was applied to TCR pairs. In a later analysis, false discovery rates were estimated by permuting HLA or CMV assignments 20 times. A later analysis grouped co-occurring TCRs with DBSCAN, adding TCRdist sequence similarity when clustering within HLA-allele-positive subsets. For co-occurrence clustering, repertoires with fewer than 30,000 or more than 120,000 public chains were excluded, along with a handful of repertoires with anomalous nucleotide sharing. TCRdb limited this immuneACCESS table to in-frame rearrangements with V and J called. A share of clones is missing; checked studies link under half to unresolved V genes, and the rest is unexplained. The V and J calls and the clone size are those of that table, but D and trimming were determined from the DNA. The sample profile shows about 130,000 clones; 73% of them were found once. About 4.5% of the sample is in the top ten clones.

The junction shows trimming of 3 bases on V and 6 bases on J, plus 18 bases between the germline ends. From the cysteine through the phenylalanine, the CDR3 covers 15 amino acids. Only the CDR3 region is kept as DNA, spanning 45 bases read in frame from base 1. Taken from the germline V gene (reference sequence), the CDR1 and CDR2 loops are MNHEY and SMNVEV. What was sequenced was PBMCs. This receptor was obtained from a man aged 55 to 69 in good health and CMV-seropositive. The V and J segments used are TRBV27 and TRBJ2-7; the D gene is possibly TRBD2, with 5 bases matching. The DNA sequence is given as TGTGCCAGCAGTTTCGGGGTGTTGGGCAGCGGCGAGCAGTACTTC. Translated, this gives CASSFGVLGSGEQYF.